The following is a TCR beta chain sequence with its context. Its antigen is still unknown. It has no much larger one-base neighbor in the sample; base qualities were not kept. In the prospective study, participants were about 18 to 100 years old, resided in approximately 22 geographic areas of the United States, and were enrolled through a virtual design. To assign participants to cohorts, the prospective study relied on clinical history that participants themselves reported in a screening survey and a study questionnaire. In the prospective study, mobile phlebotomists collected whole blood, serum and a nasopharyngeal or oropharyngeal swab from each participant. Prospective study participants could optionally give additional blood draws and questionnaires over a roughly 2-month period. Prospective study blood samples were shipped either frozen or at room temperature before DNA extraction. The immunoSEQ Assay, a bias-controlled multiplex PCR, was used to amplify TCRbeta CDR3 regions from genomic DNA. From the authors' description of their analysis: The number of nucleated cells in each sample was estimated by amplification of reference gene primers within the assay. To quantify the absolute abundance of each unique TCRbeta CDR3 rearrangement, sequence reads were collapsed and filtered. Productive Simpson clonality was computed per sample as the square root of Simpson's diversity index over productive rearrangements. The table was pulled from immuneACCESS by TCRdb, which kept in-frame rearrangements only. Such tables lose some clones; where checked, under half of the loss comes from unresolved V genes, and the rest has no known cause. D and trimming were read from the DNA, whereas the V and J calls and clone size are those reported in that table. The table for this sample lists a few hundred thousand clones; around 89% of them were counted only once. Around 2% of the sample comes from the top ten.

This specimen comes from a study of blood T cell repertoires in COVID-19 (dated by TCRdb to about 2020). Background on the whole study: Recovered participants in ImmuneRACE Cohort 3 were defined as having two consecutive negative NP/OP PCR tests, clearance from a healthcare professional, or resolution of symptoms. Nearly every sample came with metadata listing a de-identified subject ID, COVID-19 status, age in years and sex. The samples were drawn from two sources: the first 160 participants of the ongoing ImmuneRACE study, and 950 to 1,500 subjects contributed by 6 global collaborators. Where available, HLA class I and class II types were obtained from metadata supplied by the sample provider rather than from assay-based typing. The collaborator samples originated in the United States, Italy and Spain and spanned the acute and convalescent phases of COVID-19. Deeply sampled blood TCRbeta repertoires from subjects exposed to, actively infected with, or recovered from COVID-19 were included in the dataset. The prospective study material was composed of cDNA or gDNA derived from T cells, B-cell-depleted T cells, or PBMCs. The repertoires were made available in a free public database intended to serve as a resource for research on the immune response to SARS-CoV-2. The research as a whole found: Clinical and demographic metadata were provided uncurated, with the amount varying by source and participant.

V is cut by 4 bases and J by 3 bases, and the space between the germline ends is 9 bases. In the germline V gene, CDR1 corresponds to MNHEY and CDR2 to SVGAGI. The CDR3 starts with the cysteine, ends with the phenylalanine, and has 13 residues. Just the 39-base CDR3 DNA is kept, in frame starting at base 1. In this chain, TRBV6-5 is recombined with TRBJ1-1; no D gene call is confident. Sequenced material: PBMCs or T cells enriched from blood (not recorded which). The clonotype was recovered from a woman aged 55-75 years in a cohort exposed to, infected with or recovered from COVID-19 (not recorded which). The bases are TGTGCCAGCAGTTCCGGTGCGTACACTGAAGCTTTCTTT. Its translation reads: CASSSGAYTEAFF.